The rows below give T cell receptor beta chains drawn from one sample of a study of Ad26.COV2.S vaccination and SARS-CoV-2 variants. The table came from immunoSEQ multiplex PCR; TCRdb's copy has only in-frame clones and leaves some out. The sample holds a few hundred thousand clones; roughly 85% are singletons and the top ten take roughly 3%. This specimen consisted of peripheral blood, obtained in a trial of Ad26.COV2.S vaccine versus placebo. These TCRs come from a person aged 18-65 years who received the Ad26.COV2.S COVID-19 vaccine or a placebo. Both conserved end residues are part of each CDR3. The D gene is left open where the match is weak. Only part of the rows carry a size: once, few, many, or a class if the clone is expanded.

CDR3 DNA: TGTGCCAGCAGTTACATGGCAGCAACTTTCTTT
CDR3 protein: CASSYMAATFF
clone size: .
D gene: .
J gene: TRBJ1-1
V gene: TRBV6-5

CDR3 DNA: TGTGCCAGTAGTATGGGAGGGGAGCTGTTTTTT
CDR3 protein: CASSMGGELFF
clone size: few
D gene: .
J gene: TRBJ2-2
V gene: TRBV19

CDR3 DNA: TGTGCCACCCAACTTACGGACGGCTATGGCTACACCTTC
CDR3 protein: CATQLTDGYGYTF
clone size: .
D gene: .
J gene: TRBJ1-2
V gene: TRBV6-6

CDR3 DNA: TGTGCCAGCAGCGTAGGGGGGTTGCTGCAAGAGACCCAGTACTTC
CDR3 protein: CASSVGGLLQETQYF
clone size: .
D gene: .
J gene: TRBJ2-5
V gene: TRBV9

CDR3 DNA: TGCGCCAGCAGCTTGGTGTCCAGTAATGGTTTCTACGAGCAGTACTTC
CDR3 protein: CASSLVSSNGFYEQYF
clone size: .
D gene: .
J gene: TRBJ2-7
V gene: TRBV5-1

CDR3 DNA: TGTGCCAGCAGCTTGAACGTGGGTACGAGAGCAGATACGCAGTATTTT
CDR3 protein: CASSLNVGTRADTQYF
clone size: .
D gene: .
J gene: TRBJ2-3
V gene: TRBV7-3

CDR3 DNA: TGCGCCAGCAGCCGAGGTCGACGAGGGCCCCAAGAGACCCAGTACTTC
CDR3 protein: CASSRGRRGPQETQYF
clone size: .
D gene: .
J gene: TRBJ2-5
V gene: TRBV4-1

CDR3 DNA: TGTGCCAGCAGTTACTCGATTACTTCAGGGACAGGGGGCGAGGACTATGGCTACACCTTC
CDR3 protein: CASSYSITSGTGGEDYGYTF
clone size: .
D gene: TRBD1
J gene: TRBJ1-2
V gene: TRBV6-2/TRBV6-3

CDR3 DNA: TGTGCCAGCAGCTTAGCGTCTAGCGAGAATCAAGAGACCCAGTACTTC
CDR3 protein: CASSLASSENQETQYF
clone size: .
D gene: .
J gene: TRBJ2-5
V gene: TRBV13

CDR3 DNA: TGCGCCAGCAGCCAAGATTTCAGGTTTTCCTATACTGAAGCTTTCTTT
CDR3 protein: CASSQDFRFSYTEAFF
clone size: .
D gene: .
J gene: TRBJ1-1
V gene: TRBV4-1

CDR3 DNA: TGTGCCAGCAGGGCGGGGTACTATGGCTACACCTTC
CDR3 protein: CASRAGYYGYTF
clone size: .
D gene: .
J gene: TRBJ1-2
V gene: TRBV7-2

CDR3 DNA: TGTGCCAGCAGCTCAACTCTAGGAGGGGCAGATACGCAGTATTTT
CDR3 protein: CASSSTLGGADTQYF
clone size: few
D gene: .
J gene: TRBJ2-3
V gene: TRBV11-2

CDR3 DNA: TGTGCCAGCAGTCCATCTAGCGGCGGAGAGACCCAGTACTTC
CDR3 protein: CASSPSSGGETQYF
clone size: once
D gene: TRBD2
J gene: TRBJ2-5
V gene: TRBV6-2/TRBV6-3

CDR3 DNA: TGTGCCAGCCGTTTCCCGGCGGGACAGGGGGTTCATGGCTATGGCTACACCTTC
CDR3 protein: CASRFPAGQGVHGYGYTF
clone size: .
D gene: TRBD1
J gene: TRBJ1-2
V gene: TRBV27

CDR3 DNA: TGTGCCAGCAGCCAAGTTGTAGGGGGCACCACAGATACGCAGTATTTT
CDR3 protein: CASSQVVGGTTDTQYF
clone size: .
D gene: TRBD1
J gene: TRBJ2-3
V gene: TRBV4-2

CDR3 DNA: TGTGCCAGCAGGCCGGACAGCAACAATCAGCCCCAGCATTTT
CDR3 protein: CASRPDSNNQPQHF
clone size: .
D gene: .
J gene: TRBJ1-5
V gene: TRBV7-2

CDR3 DNA: TGTGCCAGCAGCCAACAGGGGTTGGGTGGCTACACCTTC
CDR3 protein: CASSQQGLGGYTF
clone size: .
D gene: TRBD1
J gene: TRBJ1-2
V gene: TRBV12-3/TRBV12-4

CDR3 DNA: TGTGCCAGCAGCCCGGAGGGCACTGAAGCTTTCTTT
CDR3 protein: CASSPEGTEAFF
clone size: .
D gene: .
J gene: TRBJ1-1
V gene: TRBV11-2

CDR3 DNA: TGTGCCAGCAGCTTAGCCTTACAGGACCCTAGTTTTAACTATGGCTACACCTTC
CDR3 protein: CASSLALQDPSFNYGYTF
clone size: .
D gene: .
J gene: TRBJ1-2
V gene: TRBV7-8

CDR3 DNA: TGTGCTAGTGGTTTGGTACCAGGGACAGGGAACACCGGGGAGCTGTTTTTT
CDR3 protein: CASGLVPGTGNTGELFF
clone size: .
D gene: TRBD1
J gene: TRBJ2-2
V gene: TRBV12-5

CDR3 DNA: TGTGCCAGCAGAAGGGGGACCTCCAAAAGGGAGACCCAGTACTTC
CDR3 protein: CASRRGTSKRETQYF
clone size: .
D gene: .
J gene: TRBJ2-5
V gene: TRBV6-5

CDR3 DNA: TGTGCCAGCAGCTTGAGACAGGGGACGACCGACGAGCAGTACTTC
CDR3 protein: CASSLRQGTTDEQYF
clone size: .
D gene: TRBD1
J gene: TRBJ2-7
V gene: TRBV7-9

CDR3 DNA: TGTGCCAGCAGCCAAGATTTGACAGGGGGGTACGAGCAGTACTTC
CDR3 protein: CASSQDLTGGYEQYF
clone size: .
D gene: TRBD1
J gene: TRBJ2-7
V gene: TRBV3-1/TRBV3-2

CDR3 DNA: TGTGCCAGCAGCGCTCAGGTCTCTGGAAACACCATATATTTT
CDR3 protein: CASSAQVSGNTIYF
clone size: .
D gene: .
J gene: TRBJ1-3
V gene: TRBV9

CDR3 DNA: TGCGCCAGCAGCCAAGATCTCCCGGGGCGAGGGGTAGAAAAACTGTTTTTT
CDR3 protein: CASSQDLPGRGVEKLFF
clone size: .
D gene: .
J gene: TRBJ1-4
V gene: TRBV4-1

CDR3 DNA: TGTGCCAGCAGTTACGTCCCGATCCCACACACAGATACGCAGTATTTT
CDR3 protein: CASSYVPIPHTDTQYF
clone size: .
D gene: .
J gene: TRBJ2-3
V gene: TRBV6-5

CDR3 DNA: TGTGCCAGCGCAAGGGGTCCGGGACAGCCCCAGCATTTT
CDR3 protein: CASARGPGQPQHF
clone size: .
D gene: .
J gene: TRBJ1-5
V gene: TRBV6-5

CDR3 DNA: TGTGCCAGCAGCTTAACGTTGATAGCGGGAGGTGGGAATGAGCAGTTCTTC
CDR3 protein: CASSLTLIAGGGNEQFF
clone size: .
D gene: TRBD2
J gene: TRBJ2-1
V gene: TRBV7-3

CDR3 DNA: TGTGCCTGGAGTGGGACAGTGGGGCAGCCCCAGCATTTT
CDR3 protein: CAWSGTVGQPQHF
clone size: .
D gene: .
J gene: TRBJ1-5
V gene: TRBV30

CDR3 DNA: TGTGCCAGTAGAACCACTAGCGGGGGCTACAATGAGCAGTTCTTC
CDR3 protein: CASRTTSGGYNEQFF
clone size: once
D gene: TRBD2
J gene: TRBJ2-1
V gene: TRBV19

CDR3 DNA: TGTGCCAGCAGCTTAAAGGTCAGGGAGCCTAGGGAGACCCAGTACTTC
CDR3 protein: CASSLKVREPRETQYF
clone size: .
D gene: .
J gene: TRBJ2-5
V gene: TRBV7-9

CDR3 DNA: TGTGCCAGTAGCTCCCGAGAGCCTTCCATGAACACTGAAGCTTTCTTT
CDR3 protein: CASSSREPSMNTEAFF
clone size: .
D gene: .
J gene: TRBJ1-1
V gene: TRBV19

CDR3 DNA: TGTGCCAGCAGCTCAGACATGATCGGGGAGCAGTACTTC
CDR3 protein: CASSSDMIGEQYF
clone size: .
D gene: .
J gene: TRBJ2-7
V gene: TRBV5-4

CDR3 DNA: TGTGCCAGCAGCCGGGACAGGGGAAACTATGGCTACACCTTC
CDR3 protein: CASSRDRGNYGYTF
clone size: .
D gene: TRBD1
J gene: TRBJ1-2
V gene: TRBV27

CDR3 DNA: TGTGCCAGCAGCCCTAGCGGGGGGTCGGAGACCCAGTACTTC
CDR3 protein: CASSPSGGSETQYF
clone size: .
D gene: TRBD2
J gene: TRBJ2-5
V gene: TRBV7-9

CDR3 DNA: TGTGCCAGCAGTCCCAGACTAGGAATTCGGAATGAGCAGTTCTTC
CDR3 protein: CASSPRLGIRNEQFF
clone size: .
D gene: .
J gene: TRBJ2-1
V gene: TRBV6-2/TRBV6-3

CDR3 DNA: TGTGCCAGTAGTATCAAGCCAGGGGGCAATCAGCCCCAGCATTTT
CDR3 protein: CASSIKPGGNQPQHF
clone size: .
D gene: .
J gene: TRBJ1-5
V gene: TRBV19